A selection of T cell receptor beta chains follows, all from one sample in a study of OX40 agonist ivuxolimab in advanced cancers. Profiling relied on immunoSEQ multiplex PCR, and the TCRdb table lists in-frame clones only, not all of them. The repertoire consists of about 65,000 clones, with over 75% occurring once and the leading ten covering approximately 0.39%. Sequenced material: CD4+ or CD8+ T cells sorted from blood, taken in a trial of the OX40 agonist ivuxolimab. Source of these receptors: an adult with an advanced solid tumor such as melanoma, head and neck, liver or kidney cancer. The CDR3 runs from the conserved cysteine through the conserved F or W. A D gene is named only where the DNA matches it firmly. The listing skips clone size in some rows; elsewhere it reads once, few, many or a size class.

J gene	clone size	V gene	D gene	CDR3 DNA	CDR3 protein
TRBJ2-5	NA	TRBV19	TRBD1	TGTGCCAGTAGTCCCCGGGACAGGGGTACAGAGACCCAGTACTTC	CASSPRDRGTETQYF
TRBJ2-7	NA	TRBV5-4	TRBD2	TGTGCCAGCAGCTCCCAGACTAGCAACTACGAGCAGTACTTC	CASSSQTSNYEQYF
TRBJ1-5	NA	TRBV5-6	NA	TGTGCCAGCAGCTTGAGCCCAGATCAGCCCCAGCATTTT	CASSLSPDQPQHF
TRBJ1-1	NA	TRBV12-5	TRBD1	TGTGCTAGTGGTCCCGACAGGGGGCTGCGGGCTGAAGCTTTCTTT	CASGPDRGLRAEAFF
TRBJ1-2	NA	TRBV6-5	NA	TGTGCCAGCCGAGGGGACCCCTATGGCTACACCTTC	CASRGDPYGYTF
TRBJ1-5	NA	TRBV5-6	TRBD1	TGTGCCAGCAGCGCCCAGGGGGTAAGGCAGCCCCAGCATTTT	CASSAQGVRQPQHF
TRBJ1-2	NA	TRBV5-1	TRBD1	TGCGCCAGCAGCGCAACCGGGACAGGGGGTAACTATGGCTACACCTTC	CASSATGTGGNYGYTF
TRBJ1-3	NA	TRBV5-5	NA	TGTGCCAGCAGCTTGGATTGGTACGGAAACACCATATATTTT	CASSLDWYGNTIYF
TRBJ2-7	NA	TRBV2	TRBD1	TGTGCCAGCAGTGAAATTTGGGTAGGGGGCTTAGGCGAGCAGTACTTC	CASSEIWVGGLGEQYF
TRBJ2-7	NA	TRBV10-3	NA	TGTGCCATCAGTGAAGGGTCCAGGGGGGGTTTTGAGCAGTACTTC	CAISEGSRGGFEQYF
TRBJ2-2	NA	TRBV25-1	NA	TGTGCCAGCAGTGGAGCTACGAACACCGGGGAGCTGTTTTTT	CASSGATNTGELFF
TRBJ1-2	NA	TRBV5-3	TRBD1	TGTGCCAGAAGCGCCCGAGACAGGGGGGAGGGCTATGGCTACACCTTC	CARSARDRGEGYGYTF
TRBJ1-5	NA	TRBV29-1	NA	TGCAGCGTTAAGGAACAGGGAAATCAGCCCCAGCATTTT	CSVKEQGNQPQHF
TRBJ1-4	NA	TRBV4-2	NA	TGTGCCAGCCTCCCTACCCCAGGGACAAATGAAAAACTGTTTTTT	CASLPTPGTNEKLFF
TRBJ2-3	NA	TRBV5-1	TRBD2	TGCGCCAGCTCAACTAGCGGGGAGCTCACAGATACGCAGTATTTT	CASSTSGELTDTQYF
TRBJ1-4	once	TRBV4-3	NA	TGCGCCAGCAGCCAAGAACACGAAAAACTGTTTTTT	CASSQEHEKLFF
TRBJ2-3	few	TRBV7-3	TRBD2	TGTGCCAGCAGCTTGTTAAGCGGACTAGCGGGGACAGATACGCAGTATTTT	CASSLLSGLAGTDTQYF
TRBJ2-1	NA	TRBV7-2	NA	TGTGCCAGCAGCTTACGAGGGCTTGAGCAGTTCTTC	CASSLRGLEQFF
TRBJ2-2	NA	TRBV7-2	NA	TGTGCCAGCAGCACTAGGGGAAAGACCGGGGAGCTGTTTTTT	CASSTRGKTGELFF
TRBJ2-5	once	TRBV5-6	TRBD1	TGTGCCAGCAGCGCCGGGACAGACGAATTTCAAGAGACCCAGTACTTC	CASSAGTDEFQETQYF
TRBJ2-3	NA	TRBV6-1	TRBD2	TGTGCCAGCAGGAATAGCGGGGGGCCTGGAGATACGCAGTATTTT	CASRNSGGPGDTQYF
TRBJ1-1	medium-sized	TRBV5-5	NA	TGTGCCAGCAGCTTTGCGGGGGCCACTGAAGCTTTCTTT	CASSFAGATEAFF
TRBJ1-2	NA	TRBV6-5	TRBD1	TGTGCCAGCGGGGGGACAGGGAGCAGCTATGGCTACACCTTC	CASGGTGSSYGYTF
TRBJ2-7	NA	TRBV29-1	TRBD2	TGCAGCGTTGCCCATCTAGCGGGGAGATTCTACGAGCAGTACTTC	CSVAHLAGRFYEQYF
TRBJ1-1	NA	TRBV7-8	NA	TGTGCCAGCAGCCCCACGGAGGGGAACACTGAAGCTTTCTTT	CASSPTEGNTEAFF
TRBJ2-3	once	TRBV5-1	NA	TGCGCCAGCAGCTTGGGCGGCGGGGCTAGCACAGATACGCAGTATTTT	CASSLGGGASTDTQYF
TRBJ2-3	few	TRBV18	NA	TGTGCCAGCTCACCACCGTGGGGGGCTAACTTGGATACGCAGTATTTT	CASSPPWGANLDTQYF
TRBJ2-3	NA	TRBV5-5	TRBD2	TGTGCCAGCAGCTTGGGACGGGGGGGCACAGATACGCAGTATTTT	CASSLGRGGTDTQYF
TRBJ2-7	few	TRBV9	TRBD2	TGTGCCAGCAGCGTAGGTAGCGGGGGGCCCTACGAGCAGTACTTC	CASSVGSGGPYEQYF
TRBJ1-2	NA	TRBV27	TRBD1	TGTGCCAGCAGTCTACGACAGGGAAGTAACTATGGCTACACCTTC	CASSLRQGSNYGYTF
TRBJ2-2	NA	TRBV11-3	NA	TGTGCCAGCAGGGCAGGCTCGAACACCGGGGAGCTGTTTTTT	CASRAGSNTGELFF
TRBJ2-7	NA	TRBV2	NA	TGTGCCAGCAGTCCCCCTGGACTAAAAACTTACGAGCAGTACTTC	CASSPPGLKTYEQYF
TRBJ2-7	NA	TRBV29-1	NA	TGCAGCGTTGAAGTATTGGTCGTGAAGCGGAGCTCCTACGAGCAGTACTTC	CSVEVLVVKRSSYEQYF
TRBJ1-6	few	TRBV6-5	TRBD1	TGTGCCAGCAGTTATGGGACAGGGGGCGCCTTTCGGCCCCTCCACTTT	CASSYGTGGAFRPLHF
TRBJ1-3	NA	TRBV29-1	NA	TGCAGCGTTCCAGGGTCTGGAAACACCATATATTTT	CSVPGSGNTIYF
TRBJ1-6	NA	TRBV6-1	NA	TGTGCCAGCGCCCGAAATAGGGCCTATAATTCACCCCTCCACTTT	CASARNRAYNSPLHF
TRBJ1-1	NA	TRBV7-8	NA	TGTGCCAGCAGCTTAGATTCAGGGAGAGCTTTCTTT	CASSLDSGRAFF
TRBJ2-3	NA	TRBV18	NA	TGTGCCAGCTCACCACCCGTTGGCACAGATACGCAGTATTTT	CASSPPVGTDTQYF
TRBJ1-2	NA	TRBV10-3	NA	TGTGCCATCAGGGACCACGAGGGGGGTAACTATGGCTACACCTTC	CAIRDHEGGNYGYTF
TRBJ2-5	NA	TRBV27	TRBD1	TGTGCCAGCAGCCAGATTCCAATCCCTCGGACAGGGGAAGAGACCCAGTACTTC	CASSQIPIPRTGEETQYF
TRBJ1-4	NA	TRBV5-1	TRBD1	TGCGCCAGCAGCTTGGAAGGGGGCAGGGGCAGAGAAAAACTGTTTTTT	CASSLEGGRGREKLFF
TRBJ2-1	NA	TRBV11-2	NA	TGTGCCAGCAGCTTAGGAGGACGGGGGTGGAAACGCTCCTACAATGAGCAGTTCTTC	CASSLGGRGWKRSYNEQFF
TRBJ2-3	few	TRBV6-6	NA	TGTGCCAGCAGTTCCCCTAGCACAGATACGCAGTATTTT	CASSSPSTDTQYF
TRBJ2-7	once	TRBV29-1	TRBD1	TGCAGCGTTCGTACAGGGGCCGCCGAGCAGTACTTC	CSVRTGAAEQYF
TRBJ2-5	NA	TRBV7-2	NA	TGTGCCAGCAGCTTAGAGGTCTTTAGTGAGACCCAGTACTTC	CASSLEVFSETQYF
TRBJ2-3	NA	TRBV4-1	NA	TGCGCCAGCAGCCAAGAGGACACAGATACGCAGTATTTT	CASSQEDTDTQYF
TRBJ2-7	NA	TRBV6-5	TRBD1	TGTGCCAGCAGTTACAACACACAGGGGGCCTGGGAGCAGTACTTC	CASSYNTQGAWEQYF
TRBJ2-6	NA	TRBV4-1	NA	TGCGCCAGCAGATTAGTTGCTGGGGCCAACGTCCTGACTTTC	CASRLVAGANVLTF
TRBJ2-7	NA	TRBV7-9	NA	TGTGCCAGCAGCTCCAACAGGCAAGGACCCAGTCCTTACGAGCAGTACTTC	CASSSNRQGPSPYEQYF
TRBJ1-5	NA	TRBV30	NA	TGTGCCTGGAGTGTACCCCAGAGGGCTCAGCCCCAGCATTTT	CAWSVPQRAQPQHF
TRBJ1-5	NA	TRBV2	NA	TGTGCCAGCAGTAATCAGGGGTCCAATCAGCCCCAGCATTTT	CASSNQGSNQPQHF
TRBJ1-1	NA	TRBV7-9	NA	TGTGCCAGCAGCTCAACGGCCAGGTGGGTTAGTGAAGCTTTCTTT	CASSSTARWVSEAFF
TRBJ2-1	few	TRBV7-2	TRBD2	TGTGCCAGCAGCTCCCGAATAGCGGGGGAGGAGCAGTTCTTC	CASSSRIAGEEQFF
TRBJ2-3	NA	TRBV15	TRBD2	TGTGCCACCGATCGCGGGGGAACCACAGATACGCAGTATTTT	CATDRGGTTDTQYF
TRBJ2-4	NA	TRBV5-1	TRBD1	TGCGCCAGCAGCTTGTATCCGGGACAGGGAAACATTCAGTACTTC	CASSLYPGQGNIQYF
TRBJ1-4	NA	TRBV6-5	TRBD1	TGTGCCAGCAAAACCTCCGGGACAGACAATGAAAAACTGTTTTTT	CASKTSGTDNEKLFF
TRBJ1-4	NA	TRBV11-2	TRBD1	TGTGCCAGCAGCTCCAACGCACAGGGGGCACTAGGTGAAAAACTGTTTTTT	CASSSNAQGALGEKLFF
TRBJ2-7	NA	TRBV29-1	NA	TGCAGCGTTGCTCGGGGTTCGGGCGGCGGGTCCAACGAGCAGTACTTC	CSVARGSGGGSNEQYF
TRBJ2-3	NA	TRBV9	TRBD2	TGTGCCAGCAGCGGGATCCGACTAGCGGGGGGGCCCGACACAGATACGCAGTATTTT	CASSGIRLAGGPDTDTQYF
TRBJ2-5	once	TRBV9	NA	TGTGCCAGCAGCCCCCAGGGGGGGAGTAAAGAGACCCAGTACTTC	CASSPQGGSKETQYF